Each of the 24 T cell receptor beta chains below was sequenced from the same sample in a study of type 1 regulatory T cells. TCRdb re-called the reads with MiXCR, one entry per CDR3 protein. The sample yields 90,000 to 100,000 distinct CDR3 sequences, roughly 31% seen once. The sequencing input was CD4+ T cells, either the whole sample or a sorted fraction (not recorded which). Every receptor here comes from a human donor in good health.

The sample holds a few counts of this clonotype. The chain combines TRBV7-2 with TRBJ2-1; D is unclear. CDR3 length equals 13 residues. In germline, CDR1 is SGHTA, CDR2 FQGNSA. With 7 bases removed from V and 3 bases from J, the gap between germline ends came to 10 bases. For the CDR3, the DNA is TGTGCCAGCAACCTGGGTGGCTACAATGAGCAGTTCTTC. Its protein is CASNLGGYNEQFF.

The chain couples TRBV6-2 or TRBV6-3 to TRBJ2-3, with a tentative D call TRBD2 (5 bases). The CDR3 runs to 16 residues. V dropped 6 bases and J dropped 1 base, with 17 bases sitting between them. From germline, CDR1 is MNHEY and CDR2 SVGEGT. CDR3 sequence: CASSQSGAGGTDTQYF. CDR3 nucleotides: TGTGCCAGCAGCCAGAGCGGAGCAGGCGGCACAGATACGCAGTATTTT.

V is TRBV28 and J is TRBJ2-3, with TRBD1 as a possible D gene (5 bases). Germline V lookup: CDR1 MDHEN, CDR2 SYDVKM. This CDR3 contains 12 residues. V was trimmed by 8 bases and J by 4 bases, leaving 10 bases between them. The CDR3 protein is CASGRAADTQYF. CDR3 DNA sequence: TGTGCCAGCGGCAGGGCCGCAGATACGCAGTATTTT.

This CDR3 is CASSLLGDEQYF. The CDR3 DNA sequence: TGTGCCAGCAGTTTATTAGGGGACGAGCAGTACTTC. This chain connects TRBV28 to TRBJ2-7, with D perhaps matching TRBD1 (5 bases). V was pared by 1 base and J by 5 bases, with 6 bases between. CDR3 length: 12 residues. CDR1 is MDHEN and CDR2 is SYDVKM in the germline V gene. The full variable domain, with the rest looked up from reference TRBV28 and TRBJ2-7, is DVKVTQSSRYLVKRTGEKVFLECVQDMDHENMFWYRQDPGLGLRLIYFSYDVKMKEKGDIPEGYSVSREKKERFSLILESASTNQTSMYLCASSLLGDEQYFGPGTRLTVT.

This clonotype was seen at least ten times. The V and J genes are TRBV7-2 and TRBJ2-7; TRBD2 matches at 8 bases. The J segment lost 3 bases and the V segment lost 2 bases, leaving 3 bases of the junction unmatched. CDR1 SGHTA and CDR2 FQGNSA come from the germline V gene. The CDR3 consists of 14 residues. CDR3 loop: CASSLILAGYEQYF. CDR3 sequence (DNA): TGTGCCAGCAGCTTAATTCTAGCGGGCTACGAGCAGTACTTC.

V gene TRBV5-1 combines with J gene TRBJ2-4; D is unresolved. The CDR3 spans 12 residues. Trimming took off 3 bases at V and 5 bases at J, with 6 bases between the two ends. Looked up from germline, CDR1 is SGHRS and CDR2 is YFSETQ. For the CDR3, the DNA is TGCGCCAGCAGCTCGGATCAAAACATTCAGTACTTC. Residues: CASSSDQNIQYF.

The chain couples TRBV10-3 to TRBJ2-6; 15 bases match TRBD2. The CDR3 spans 23 residues. With V trimmed by 2 bases and J by 2 bases, 16 bases remained unmatched. Germline assignment: CDR1 ENHRY and CDR2 SYGVKD. CDR3: CAISETPGLAGGLSVPGANVLTF. CDR3 DNA: TGTGCCATCAGTGAGACCCCGGGACTAGCGGGAGGCTTATCGGTCCCTGGGGCCAACGTCCTGACTTTC.

This clonotype has a handful of counts. The J gene is TRBJ2-1, the V gene TRBV7-2; 10 bases are shared with TRBD2. Germline CDR1 is SGHTA and CDR2 is FQGNSA. The J segment lost 0 bases and the V segment lost 2 bases, leaving 1 base of the junction unmatched. This CDR3 has 16 residues. The CDR3 is CASSLPSGSSYNEQFF. DNA for the CDR3: TGTGCCAGCAGCTTACCTAGCGGGAGCTCCTACAATGAGCAGTTCTTC.

V and J are TRBV5-1 and TRBJ2-2; D is undetermined. CDR1 is SGHRS, CDR2 YFSETQ, per germline. V was cut by 3 bases and J by 4 bases, with 13 bases left in between. The CDR3 contains 15 residues. CDR3 protein: CASSWISRGTGELFF. The CDR3 nucleotides read TGCGCCAGCAGCTGGATATCTAGAGGCACCGGGGAGCTGTTTTTT.

This clonotype came up a few times. This sequence joins TRBV10-3 and TRBJ2-1; D unclear. Deletions cut 6 bases from V and 7 bases from J, with 10 bases between. Germline V gene data show CDR1 as ENHRY and CDR2 as SYGVKD. The CDR3 runs to 12 residues. The CDR3 sequence: CAIRGNGNEQFF. In nucleotides, the CDR3 is TGTGCCATCAGGGGGAACGGTAATGAGCAGTTCTTC.

J is TRBJ2-5 and V is TRBV5-6, with 14 bases fitting TRBD2. The ends lost 3 bases at V and 5 bases at J; junction bases unmatched: 6. The germline gives CDR1 SGHDT, CDR2 YYEEEE. The CDR3 has 16 residues. CDR3 nucleotide sequence: TGTGCCAGCAGCTCGATGACTAGCGGGAGGGGGGAGACCCAGTACTTC. It codes for CASSSMTSGRGETQYF.

This clonotype turned up a few times. This rearrangement joins TRBV20-1 to TRBJ2-1; TRBD2 agrees at 11 bases. The CDR3 loop spans 16 amino acids. Germline V gene sequence: CDR1 DFQATT, CDR2 SNEGSKA (reference sequence). With 2 bases clipped from V and 7 bases from J, the junction kept 10 bases outside the gene matches. This CDR3 is CSARQTTSGTGNEQFF. CDR3 sequence (DNA): TGCAGTGCTAGACAAACGACTAGCGGGACGGGAAATGAGCAGTTCTTC.

The chain recombines TRBV28 with TRBJ1-4; 7 bases map to TRBD1. Germline V gene data show CDR1 as MDHEN and CDR2 as SYDVKM. With V trimmed by 10 bases and J by 5 bases, 10 bases remained unmatched. The CDR3 sequence is 14 residues long. The CDR3 nucleotides read TGTGCCATCTCCGGGGACAGAAAAAATGAAAAACTGTTTTTT. This codes for CAISGDRKNEKLFF.

This clonotype was observed a single time. The chain joins TRBV3-1 to TRBJ1-2, with 9 bases aligning to TRBD1. Germline loops: CDR1 LGHDT, CDR2 YNNKEL (reference sequence). The CDR3 is 15 amino acids. Trimming removed 1 base from V and 5 bases from J; junction bases left unmatched: 5. The CDR3 protein is CASSQGGQGRYGYTF. CDR3 nucleotide sequence: TGTGCCAGCAGCCAAGGGGGACAGGGTCGGTATGGCTACACCTTC.

The sample holds many counts of this clonotype. CDR3 bases: TGCGCCAGCAGCTTGGGGACAGGGTTCGGAACTGAAGCTTTCTTT. The encoded protein is CASSLGTGFGTEAFF. The chain recombines TRBV5-1 with TRBJ1-1, with 8 nucleotides matching TRBD1. This CDR3 region has 15 residues. Germline CDR1 SGHRS, CDR2 YFSETQ. After removal of 0 bases from V and 5 bases from J, the junction contained 6 bases not matched to a gene.

This clonotype was detected many times. The chain uses TRBV20-1 and TRBJ2-5, with 15 bases identical to TRBD2. The germline gives CDR1 DFQATT, CDR2 SNEGSKA (reference sequence). This CDR3 region has 14 residues. The junction had 3 bases not matched to a gene; V was cut back by 5 bases and J by 5 bases. The CDR3 is CSAGGTSGRETQYF. The CDR3, as DNA: TGCAGTGCTGGAGGGACTAGCGGGAGGGAGACCCAGTACTTC.

This clonotype has at least ten counts. DNA of the CDR3: TGTGCCAGCACCTTATCCGGGAGGGGACTAGCTTACAATGAGCAGTTCTTC. This gives the protein CASTLSGRGLAYNEQFF. The rearrangement uses TRBV28 and TRBJ2-1; 9 bases are shared with TRBD2. CDR3 length: 17 amino acids. Losses at the gene ends were 7 bases for V and 4 bases for J; bases not matched to a gene: 14. Germline CDR1 and CDR2: MDHEN and SYDVKM.

As concerns this clonotype: One end of the junction fails to match germline, which may point to a read error. The genes are TRBV5-1 and TRBJ2-3; D remains unclear. This CDR3 is 13 amino acids long. Germline V lookup: CDR1 SGHRS, CDR2 YFSETQ. Written as DNA, the CDR3 is TGCGCCAGCAACTTGGTGGTCACAGATACGCAGTATTTT. Encoded protein: CASNLVVTDTQYF.

CDR3 loop: CSATLGLVPNEQFF. The CDR3 DNA is TGCAGTGCTACTCTAGGGCTGGTCCCCAATGAGCAGTTCTTC. This rearrangement joins TRBV20-1 to TRBJ2-1, with D hard to call. V shed 4 bases and J shed 6 bases, with 16 bases lying between them. CDR1 and CDR2 (germline): DFQATT, SNEGSKA (reference sequence). The CDR3 length is 14 residues.

This clonotype was seen a few times. This chain joins TRBV11-2 and TRBJ2-1; a weak D match, TRBD1 (6 bases). The length of the CDR3 is 15 residues. The V gene lost 0 bases and the J gene lost 2 bases, with 8 bases spanning the gap. The germline CDR1 and CDR2 sequences are SGHAT and FQNNGV. The CDR3 DNA reads TGTGCCAGCAGCTTAGAACAGGGTGCCTACAATGAGCAGTTCTTC. The encoded protein is CASSLEQGAYNEQFF.

This clonotype was observed a few times. The V and J genes are TRBV4-1 and TRBJ2-3; 16 bases are shared with TRBD2. Trimming took 3 bases from V and 6 from J; bases not matched to a gene: 6. The CDR3 is 17 residues long. Germline V gene data show CDR1 as MGHRA and CDR2 as YSYEKL. CDR3 protein: CASSHRGLAGGSDTQYF. CDR3 sequence (DNA): TGCGCCAGCAGCCACAGGGGACTAGCGGGAGGGTCGGATACGCAGTATTTT.

The genes are TRBV29-1 and TRBJ2-1; tentatively, D is TRBD2 (5 bases). V lost 4 bases and J 1 base, leaving 14 bases between the germline ends. This CDR3 has 15 residues. Per the germline V gene, CDR1 is SQVTM and CDR2 is ANQGSEA. In DNA, the CDR3 is TGCAGCGTTGGGGCGAGAGGGATTTCCTACAATGAGCAGTTCTTC. It specifies CSVGARGISYNEQFF.

This clonotype was recorded a few times. The chain has TRBV7-8 and TRBJ2-3; 15 nucleotides line up with TRBD2. The length of the CDR3 is 19 residues. V lost 1 base, J lost 3 bases, and 8 bases stayed unmatched. Looked up from germline, CDR1 is SGHVS and CDR2 is FQNEAQ. Here the CDR3 DNA reads TGTGCCAGCAGCTTAGTCCGGACTAGCGGGAGGGCGAGAACAGATACGCAGTATTTT. Its protein is CASSLVRTSGRARTDTQYF.

A remark on this clonotype: No DNA is shown, since the ends of the CDR3 on it are uncertain; the CDR3 is the one TCRdb lists. This rearrangement joins TRBV28 to TRBJ2-5; no DNA check was done on the table's D call, TRBD2. The germline V gene encodes CDR1 MDHEN and CDR2 SYDVKM. The CDR3 is 14 amino acids in total, end residues counted. This chain's CDR3 is CASSSSREGETQYF.